A single sample is the source of the 30 T cell receptor beta chains below, sequenced in a study of cytomegalovirus exposure and HLA in healthy donors. Primers included in the PCR were 60 Vbeta and 13 Jbeta primers. This table comes from immunoSEQ multiplex PCR, and its TCRdb copy is limited to in-frame clones, with some not included. This table has under 150,000 clones, 50% to 75% appearing once. Material: PBMCs. These receptors were taken from a woman aged 40-49 years in good health and CMV-seronegative.

The chain employs TRBV19 and TRBJ2-3; a possible D gene is TRBD1 (7 bases). CDR3 length equals 14 residues. V dropped 7 bases and J dropped 5 bases, with 16 bases sitting between them. Germline loops: CDR1 LNHDA, CDR2 SQIVND (reference sequence). The CDR3 sequence: CASMGGQRIDTQYF. DNA for the CDR3: TGTGCCAGTATGGGGGGACAGAGGATAGATACGCAGTATTTT.

V and J are TRBV6-5 and TRBJ1-1, with a tentative D call TRBD1 (6 bases). The CDR3 length is 15 residues. V lost 0 bases to trimming and J lost 6 bases, with 14 bases between them. In germline, CDR1 is MNHEY, CDR2 SVGAGI. The CDR3 sequence: CASSYSVQGIAEAFF. CDR3 in DNA: TGTGCCAGCAGTTACTCGGTCCAGGGGATCGCTGAAGCTTTCTTT.

V is TRBV9 and J is TRBJ1-1; D remains unclear. Germline CDR1 and CDR2: SGDLS and YYNGEE. The CDR3 has 13 amino acids. Trimming shortened V by 1 base and J by 3 bases, and 7 bases separated the two germline ends. CDR3 DNA sequence: TGTGCCAGCAGCGTACAGGAGGACACTGAAGCTTTCTTT. This codes for CASSVQEDTEAFF.

The rearrangement joins TRBV28 to TRBJ1-1, with 8 bases that match TRBD1. J lost 5 bases, V lost 7 bases, and 6 bases had no gene match. The V gene's germline CDR1 is MDHEN and CDR2 SYDVKM. This CDR3 is 13 amino acids long. The CDR3: CASTRDRKTEAFF. The CDR3 DNA is TGTGCCAGCACCCGGGACAGGAAGACTGAAGCTTTCTTT.

The gene calls are TRBV19 and TRBJ2-7, with 9 bases that match TRBD2. The CDR3 has 15 amino acids. CDR1 is LNHDA and CDR2 is SQIVND in the germline V gene (reference sequence). The V gene end was trimmed by 8 bases and the J gene end by 0 bases; junction bases not matched to a gene: 8. The chain's CDR3 is CASQPGGGVSYEQYF. In nucleotides, the CDR3 is TGTGCCAGTCAACCCGGCGGGGGGGTCTCCTACGAGCAGTACTTC.

The chain joins TRBV30 to TRBJ2-7, with TRBD1 matching over 9 bases. The CDR3 is 12 amino acids. The J segment lost 7 bases and the V segment lost 5 bases, leaving 6 bases of the junction unmatched. Per the germline V gene, CDR1 is GTSNPN and CDR2 is SVGIG (reference sequence). CDR3 amino acids: CAWGTGFREQYF. DNA for the CDR3: TGTGCCTGGGGGACAGGGTTTAGAGAGCAGTACTTC. The complete variable domain, with remaining parts taken from reference TRBV30 and TRBJ2-7, reads SQTIHQWPATLVQPVGSPLSLECTVEGTSNPNLYWYRQAAGRGLQLLFYSVGIGQISSEVPQNLSASRPQDRQFILSSKKLLLSDSGFYLCAWGTGFREQYFGPGTRLTVT.

V is TRBV29-1 and J is TRBJ1-4; tentative D call: TRBD1 (6 bases). The CDR3 is made up of 12 amino acids. The germline V gene has CDR1 SQVTM and CDR2 ANQGSEA. In DNA, the CDR3 is TGCAGAGATGGGGGCCCCGCCGAAAAACTGTTTTTT. It codes for CRDGGPAEKLFF.

V is TRBV30 and J is TRBJ2-1, with D possibly being TRBD2 (6 bases). CDR3 length: 14 amino acids. Trimming stripped 2 bases from V and 7 bases from J, with 15 bases between. Germline loops: CDR1 GTSNPN, CDR2 SVGIG (reference sequence). In DNA, the CDR3 is TGTGCCTGGAGTTGGGGGGTTGGTGGGAATGAGCAGTTCTTC. The encoded protein is CAWSWGVGGNEQFF.

The chain uses TRBV7-6 and TRBJ2-1; weak D call: TRBD2 (5 bases). The CDR3 loop spans 16 amino acids. Germline assignment: CDR1 SGHVS and CDR2 FNYEAQ. V gave up 5 bases and J gave up 3 bases, with 17 bases separating them. CDR3 loop: CASSPGEGYLYNEQFF. In DNA, the CDR3 is TGTGCCAGCAGCCCCGGCGAGGGATATCTCTACAATGAGCAGTTCTTC.

This clone turned up a few times. The genes are TRBV18 and TRBJ1-5; D gene unclear. This CDR3 region has 15 residues. The V end was cut by 3 bases, the J end by 1 base, with 10 bases between. Germline CDR1 is KGHSH and CDR2 is LQKENI. In DNA form, the CDR3 reads TGTGCCAGCTCACCTACAGAGTGGAGCAATCAGCCCCAGCATTTT. Protein sequence: CASSPTEWSNQPQHF. Using reference TRBV18 and TRBJ1-5 for the parts outside the CDR3, the full variable domain is NAGVMQNPRHLVRRRGQEARLRCSPMKGHSHVYWYRQLPEEGLKFMVYLQKENIIDESGMPKERFSAEFPKEGPSILRIQQVVRGDSAAYFCASSPTEWSNQPQHFGDGTRLSIL.

V and J are TRBV7-3 and TRBJ1-1, with D possibly TRBD1 on 6 matching bases. The CDR3 is 14 residues long. The V gene lost 2 bases and the J gene lost 2 bases, with 9 bases spanning the gap. From germline, CDR1 is SGHTA and CDR2 FQGTGA. The CDR3 loop reads CASSLDRQNTEAFF. The CDR3 bases are TGTGCCAGCAGCTTAGACAGGCAAAACACTGAAGCTTTCTTT. Variable domain in full (rest from reference TRBV7-3 and TRBJ1-1): GAGVSQTPSNKVTEKGKYVELRCDPISGHTALYWYRQSLGQGPEFLIYFQGTGAADDSGLPNDRFFAVRPEGSVSTLKIQRTERGDSAVYLCASSLDRQNTEAFFGQGTRLTVV.

The rearrangement joins TRBV7-9 to TRBJ1-5; TRBD1 aligns across 7 bases. CDR1 SEHNR and CDR2 FQNEAQ come from the germline V gene (reference sequence). Trimming at V came to 6 bases and at J to 1 base, leaving 6 bases not matched to a gene. The CDR3 covers 15 residues. The chain's CDR3 is CASSEGAGSNQPQHF. CDR3 nucleotides: TGTGCCAGCAGTGAGGGGGCTGGAAGCAATCAGCCCCAGCATTTT. Full variable domain (remainder filled in from reference TRBV7-9 and TRBJ1-5): DTGVSQNPRHKITKRGQNVTFRCDPISEHNRLYWYRQTLGQGPEFLTYFQNEAQLEKSRLLSDRFSAERPKGSFSTLEIQRTEQGDSAMYLCASSEGAGSNQPQHFGDGTRLSIL.

This clone was detected once. V usage is TRBV11-2 and J usage is TRBJ2-7; perhaps TRBD2 as D (6 bases). The CDR3 consists of 15 residues. Germline V gene data show CDR1 as SGHAT and CDR2 as FQNNGV. V was pared by 6 bases and J by 0 bases, with 15 bases between. CDR3 sequence: CASRPIGGSSYEQYF. CDR3 coding DNA: TGTGCCAGCAGGCCAATCGGGGGTAGCTCCTACGAGCAGTACTTC.

Only one count was recorded for this clone. Written as DNA, the CDR3 is TGTGCCAGCAGTTTAGAGCGGGGGGGCCTAAGTGAGCAGTTCTTC. Protein sequence: CASSLERGGLSEQFF. This chain uses TRBV27 with TRBJ2-1, with 10 nucleotides matching TRBD2. The germline V gene has CDR1 MNHEY and CDR2 SMNVEV (reference sequence). J was trimmed by 9 bases and V by 2 bases; bases with no gene match: 7. The CDR3 loop spans 15 amino acids.

There are a few counts of this clone. The chain carries TRBV5-1 and TRBJ1-6; 7 bases fit TRBD1. This CDR3 contains 14 residues. In germline, CDR1 is SGHRS, CDR2 YFSETQ. The V segment lost 0 bases and the J segment 10 bases; nucleotides outside the gene matches: 4. The CDR3 here is CASSLGDSSSPLHF. CDR3 DNA sequence: TGCGCCAGCAGCTTGGGGGACAGTAGCTCACCCCTCCACTTT.

This chain joins TRBV4-1 and TRBJ1-6; 7 positions match TRBD1. The trim removed 2 bases at V and 9 bases at J, leaving 7 bases unmatched. The CDR3 runs 15 residues. Germline loops: CDR1 MGHRA, CDR2 YSYEKL. The CDR3 nucleotides are TGCGCCAGCAGCCAATTTGGGACAGAAGTTTCACCCCTCCACTTT. The encoded protein is CASSQFGTEVSPLHF.

This chain connects TRBV27 to TRBJ2-7; D may be TRBD1 (5 bases). The length of the CDR3 is 13 residues. Germline V gene sequence: CDR1 MNHEY, CDR2 SMNVEV (reference sequence). Trimming took off 3 bases at V and 2 bases at J, with 8 bases between the two ends. The CDR3 reads CASSLGPTYEQYF. In DNA, the CDR3 is TGTGCCAGCAGTTTGGGGCCCACCTACGAGCAGTACTTC.

The chain links TRBV6-5 to TRBJ1-6; D gene uncertain. The CDR3 length is 13 residues. Germline V CDR1 and CDR2: MNHEY, SVGAGI. Trimming took 6 bases from V and 10 from J, leaving 13 bases between them. The CDR3, as DNA: TGTGCCAGCAGCCGACGGGATGGCTCACCCCTCCACTTT. Translated: CASSRRDGSPLHF.

The CDR3 DNA reads TGCGCCAGCAGCCAAGGGACAGGGGAGCAGTTCTTC. Translating gives CASSQGTGEQFF. The chain couples TRBV4-3 to TRBJ2-1, with TRBD1 identical over 8 bases. The V gene's germline CDR1 is LGHNA and CDR2 YSLEER. The CDR3 contains 12 residues. V shed 1 base, J shed 10 bases, and the junction held 0 bases outside the gene matches.

The chain combines TRBV7-9 with TRBJ1-2; maybe TRBD1 (6 bases). The CDR3 is 13 amino acids. Trimming removed 5 bases from V and 7 bases from J, with 14 bases in between. CDR1 and CDR2 (germline): SEHNR, FQNEAQ (reference sequence). CDR3 residues: CASSHREVGGYTF. The CDR3, as DNA: TGTGCCAGCAGCCACAGGGAAGTGGGTGGCTACACCTTC. The variable domain in full, completed from reference TRBV7-9 and TRBJ1-2, reads DTGVSQNPRHKITKRGQNVTFRCDPISEHNRLYWYRQTLGQGPEFLTYFQNEAQLEKSRLLSDRFSAERPKGSFSTLEIQRTEQGDSAMYLCASSHREVGGYTFGSGTRLTVV.

J is TRBJ2-3 and V is TRBV5-4; 8 nucleotides line up with TRBD2. Trimming cost V 0 bases and J 6 bases; bases outside gene matches: 9. Germline CDR1 SGHNT, CDR2 YYREEE (reference sequence). The CDR3 consists of 16 residues. Here the CDR3 DNA reads TGTGCCAGCAGCTTGGTCCCCCGGGGGGGCATCGATACGCAGTATTTT. It specifies CASSLVPRGGIDTQYF.

The chain links TRBV7-3 to TRBJ1-2; 7 positions agree with TRBD1. Germline V gene lookup returns CDR1 SGHTA and CDR2 FQGTGA. This CDR3 spans 15 amino acids. V dropped 0 bases and J dropped 8; count of bases not matched to a gene: 9. This CDR3 is CASSLTPTGLGGYTF. In nucleotides, the CDR3 is TGTGCCAGCAGCTTAACTCCGACAGGGTTGGGCGGCTACACCTTC.

This clone has a handful of counts. V and J are TRBV7-9 and TRBJ1-1; no reliable D call. Germline V lookup: CDR1 SEHNR, CDR2 FQNEAQ (reference sequence). The V gene lost 4 bases and the J gene lost 0 bases, with 12 bases spanning the gap. The CDR3 totals 15 residues. CDR3 in DNA: TGTGCCAGCAGCTCCCAGGTGCTAATGAACACTGAAGCTTTCTTT. Encoded protein: CASSSQVLMNTEAFF. Drawing the rest from reference TRBV7-9 and TRBJ1-1, the complete variable domain is DTGVSQNPRHKITKRGQNVTFRCDPISEHNRLYWYRQTLGQGPEFLTYFQNEAQLEKSRLLSDRFSAERPKGSFSTLEIQRTEQGDSAMYLCASSSQVLMNTEAFFGQGTRLTVV.

CDR3 sequence reads: CASKPIITAGSTEAFF. The CDR3 DNA follows: TGTGCCAGTAAACCAATCATAACAGCGGGGAGCACTGAAGCTTTCTTT. The V and J genes are TRBV19 and TRBJ1-1; no definite D call. The CDR3 covers 16 residues. Germline V gene lookup returns CDR1 LNHDA and CDR2 SQIVND (reference sequence). Between the trimmed V and J ends, which lost 7 bases and 4 bases, there was a span of 22 bases.

The V and J genes are TRBV19 and TRBJ2-7; D gene ambiguous. The CDR3 has 15 residues. V gave up 5 bases and J gave up 2 bases, with 16 bases separating them. Looked up from germline, CDR1 is LNHDA and CDR2 is SQIVND (reference sequence). The CDR3 region has the DNA TGTGCCAGTAGTTTTTCCGCGACAAGCCCCTACGAGCAGTACTTC. This translates into CASSFSATSPYEQYF.

This chain connects TRBV18 to TRBJ2-1, with D tentatively TRBD2 (5 bases). Germline V lookup: CDR1 KGHSH, CDR2 LQKENI. The CDR3 runs to 16 residues. V was cut by 0 bases and J by 5 bases, with 14 bases left in between. DNA of the CDR3: TGTGCCAGCTCACCACCCCGACGATCCGGGGACAATGAGCAGTTCTTC. Its translation: CASSPPRRSGDNEQFF. The variable domain in full, completed from reference TRBV18 and TRBJ2-1, reads NAGVMQNPRHLVRRRGQEARLRCSPMKGHSHVYWYRQLPEEGLKFMVYLQKENIIDESGMPKERFSAEFPKEGPSILRIQQVVRGDSAAYFCASSPPRRSGDNEQFFGPGTRLTVL.

The chain couples TRBV7-6 to TRBJ2-1; 8 bases map to TRBD2. V was clipped by 4 bases and J by 10 bases; unmatched bases: 3. Germline V gene sequence: CDR1 SGHVS, CDR2 FNYEAQ. CDR3 size: 12 residues. CDR3 amino acids: CASSSSSGEQFF. CDR3 DNA: TGTGCCAGCAGCTCCTCTAGCGGGGAGCAGTTCTTC.

The rearrangement links TRBV12-2 to TRBJ2-7; TRBD1, the D gene given by the table, was not confirmed from the DNA. TRBV12-2 constitutes a pseudogene. The CDR3 has 14 amino acids. In DNA, the CDR3 is TGTGCAAGTCGCCTTCCCCGGGACAGCTACGAGCAGTACTTC. This translates into CASRLPRDSYEQYF.

The V and J genes are TRBV5-6 and TRBJ1-1; 7 bases match TRBD1. The CDR3 loop spans 13 amino acids. Germline CDR1 is SGHDT and CDR2 is YYEEEE. V dropped 4 bases and J dropped 11; count of bases not matched to a gene: 11. In DNA form, the CDR3 reads TGTGCCAGCAGCCCCAACAGGGGTTTGAGGGCTTTCTTT. This sequence encodes CASSPNRGLRAFF.

This chain joins TRBV2 and TRBJ1-4, with D possibly TRBD1 on 5 matching bases. V gave up 6 bases and J gave up 0 bases, with 14 bases separating them. Germline CDR1 reads SNHLY; CDR2 reads FYNNEI. CDR3 length: 16 amino acids. CDR3 amino acids: CASSLTVLPTNEKLFF. CDR3 bases: TGTGCCAGCAGCCTGACAGTACTTCCAACTAATGAAAAACTGTTTTTT.